This passage covers 24 T cell receptor beta chains from one sample sequenced in a study of vaccination effects on CD4 cells after COVID-19. The data were produced by immunoSEQ multiplex PCR, yet TCRdb's version contains in-frame clones alone and is incomplete. The profile shows roughly 70,000 clones, about 80% of them singletons. Prior to sequencing, the ViraFEST assay stimulated PBMC with viral peptide pools, which expanded the antigen-specific CD4+ T cells. Once cultured for roughly 10 days, the cells underwent separation to obtain CD4+ T cells. Subjects were given two BNT162b2 or mRNA-1273 vaccine doses. These receptors are not linked to any known antigen. Material: CD4+ T cells from PBMCs cultured with HCoV-OC43 spike peptides, obtained after COVID-19 vaccination. Subset given: HCoV-OC43 spike overlapping peptide pool stimulation. These receptor sequences come from a human donor who received a COVID-19 vaccine.

The CDR3: CASSVQGARTGELFF. CDR3 coding DNA: TGTGCCAGCAGTGTACAGGGGGCGCGCACCGGGGAGCTGTTTTTT. The J gene is TRBJ2-2, the V gene TRBV27; 9 nucleotides agree with TRBD1. Germline V lookup: CDR1 MNHEY, CDR2 SMNVEV (reference sequence). CDR3 length: 15 residues. Losses at the gene ends were 5 bases for V and 4 bases for J; bases not matched to a gene: 5.

This clone was picked up one time. The J gene is TRBJ1-5, the V gene TRBV18; tentative D call: TRBD1 (6 bases). This CDR3 comprises 15 residues. Germline CDR1 reads KGHSH; CDR2 reads LQKENI. The V end was cut by 6 bases, the J end by 0 bases, with 12 bases between. For the CDR3, the DNA is TGTGCCAGCTCGAAAGGGGGGGATAGCAATCAGCCCCAGCATTTT. It is translated as CASSKGGDSNQPQHF.

The chain recombines TRBV14 with TRBJ1-1; possible D gene TRBD1, 5 bases. The CDR3 is 13 amino acids. V shed 2 bases and J shed 5 bases, with 9 bases lying between them. Germline assignment: CDR1 SGHDN and CDR2 FVKESK. Here the CDR3 DNA reads TGTGCCAGCAGCCAACAACAGGAGACTGAAGCTTTCTTT. This translates into CASSQQQETEAFF. Full variable domain (outside the CDR3, taken from reference TRBV14 and TRBJ1-1): EAGVTQFPSHSVIEKGQTVTLRCDPISGHDNLYWYRRVMGKEIKFLLHFVKESKQDESGMPNNRFLAERTGGTYSTLKVQPAELEDSGVYFCASSQQQETEAFFGQGTRLTVV.

This clone was observed a handful of times. The CDR3: CASTRGTGGREGLDTQYF. The CDR3 nucleotides read TGTGCCAGTACTCGGGGGACAGGGGGTCGAGAGGGTTTGGATACGCAGTATTTT. V is TRBV19 and J is TRBJ2-3; TRBD1 aligns across 11 bases. Germline CDR1 reads LNHDA; CDR2 reads SQIVND (reference sequence). The CDR3 totals 18 residues. The J segment lost 6 bases and the V segment lost 7 bases, leaving 18 bases of the junction unmatched.

This rearrangement joins TRBV4-2 to TRBJ2-1, with TRBD1 matching 7 bases. CDR3 length equals 16 residues. Germline CDR1 LGHNA, CDR2 YNFKEQ. V trimming: 0 bases; J trimming: 3 bases; junction bases outside the gene matches: 5. DNA of the CDR3: TGTGCCAGCAGCCAAGAAGAGGGGGCCAGCTACAATGAGCAGTTCTTC. Translating it yields CASSQEEGASYNEQFF.

The J gene is TRBJ2-7, the V gene TRBV24-1, with unresolved D. The CDR3 is made up of 14 amino acids. V was cut by 5 bases and J by 2 bases, with 12 bases left in between. CDR1 is KGHDR, CDR2 SFDVKD, per germline. Written as DNA, the CDR3 is TGTGCCACCAGTGCCAGTACGCCCCCCTACGAGCAGTACGTC. Translated: CATSASTPPYEQYV.

The CDR3 loop reads CASSSRLAGAPETQYF. CDR3 DNA: TGTGCCAGCAGCTCCAGACTAGCGGGGGCTCCGGAGACCCAGTACTTC. The chain recombines TRBV5-4 with TRBJ2-5; 12 bases are shared with TRBD2. CDR1 is SGHNT and CDR2 is YYREEE in the germline V gene (reference sequence). This CDR3 region has 16 residues. The junction had 8 bases not matched to a gene; V was cut back by 3 bases and J by 5 bases.

The chain joins TRBV9 to TRBJ1-6, with no clear D. The V gene's germline CDR1 is SGDLS and CDR2 YYNGEE. The CDR3 sequence is 13 residues long. Trimming pared 4 bases from V and 12 bases from J, leaving 14 bases between. The CDR3 region is CASSSEGREPLHF. In DNA form, the CDR3 reads TGTGCCAGCAGCTCTGAAGGGAGGGAACCCCTCCACTTT.

The genes are TRBV18 and TRBJ1-1; unclear D gene. This CDR3 region has 14 residues. V dropped 5 bases and J dropped 1 base, with 11 bases sitting between them. Germline V CDR1 and CDR2: KGHSH, LQKENI. In DNA form, the CDR3 reads TGTGCCAGCTCAAGCAGGACGGAGAACACTGAAGCTTTCTTT. Residues: CASSSRTENTEAFF.

This clone was recorded a few times. The chain is built from TRBV13 and TRBJ2-1, with D possibly matching TRBD2 (6 bases). V dropped 5 bases and J dropped 1 base, with 15 bases sitting between them. Per the germline V gene, CDR1 is PRHDT and CDR2 is FYEKMQ (reference sequence). There are 16 residues in the CDR3. This chain's CDR3 is CASSIFGGGSYNEQFF. In nucleotides, the CDR3 is TGTGCCAGCAGCATATTTGGGGGAGGATCCTACAATGAGCAGTTCTTC.

The chain carries TRBV5-1 and TRBJ1-1; the D is unclear. Per germline, CDR1 SGHRS and CDR2 YFSETQ. V was trimmed by 0 bases and J by 1 base, leaving 7 bases between them. This CDR3 is 14 amino acids long. The CDR3 is CASSLGPSNTEAFF. CDR3 nucleotide sequence: TGCGCCAGCAGCTTGGGGCCTTCGAACACTGAAGCTTTCTTT.

The chain joins TRBV2 to TRBJ2-2; D may correspond to TRBD1 or TRBD2 (7 bases each). Germline CDR1 reads SNHLY; CDR2 reads FYNNEI. The germline V and J ends were trimmed by 4 bases and 6 bases, with 15 bases remaining between them. The CDR3 loop spans 15 amino acids. CDR3 protein: CASSGTGRGAGELFF. The DNA for the CDR3 is TGTGCCAGCAGTGGGACAGGTCGGGGGGCCGGGGAGCTGTTTTTT.

J is TRBJ2-1 and V is TRBV5-1; no clear D gene. The CDR3 extends over 13 amino acids. V gave up 1 base and J gave up 10 bases, with 12 bases separating them. Germline V gene lookup returns CDR1 SGHRS and CDR2 YFSETQ. CDR3 loop: CASSLIEQQEQFF. CDR3 coding DNA: TGCGCCAGCAGCTTGATCGAACAGCAGGAGCAGTTCTTC.

The genes are TRBV6-5 and TRBJ1-2, with D tentatively TRBD1 (6 bases). Germline CDR1 is MNHEY and CDR2 is SVGAGI. V lost 1 base to trimming and J lost 8 bases, with 14 bases between them. This CDR3 is 14 amino acids long. The CDR3 sequence: CASSYFRGAGGYTF. DNA of the CDR3: TGTGCCAGCAGTTACTTTCGGGGGGCAGGAGGCTACACCTTC.

The chain combines TRBV7-8 with TRBJ2-6; perhaps D is TRBD1 or TRBD2 (5 bases each). Trimming removed 5 bases at V and 4 bases at J, with 12 bases between. This CDR3 contains 15 residues. Germline V gives CDR1 SGHVS, CDR2 FQNEAQ. The DNA of the CDR3 is TGTGCCAGCAGCCAACGCAGGGACGGGGCCAACGTCCTGACTTTC. It translates to CASSQRRDGANVLTF.

The chain has TRBV14 and TRBJ1-5; D ambiguous. V was trimmed by 3 bases and J by 4 bases, leaving 7 bases between them. The CDR3 consists of 13 residues. CDR1 SGHDN and CDR2 FVKESK come from the germline V gene. CDR3: CASSQSPNQPQHF. The CDR3 region has the DNA TGTGCCAGCAGCCAGAGCCCAAATCAGCCCCAGCATTTT.

This chain uses TRBV9 with TRBJ2-5; D gene uncertain. This CDR3 is 13 amino acids long. The V gene lost 2 bases and the J gene lost 2 bases, with 7 bases spanning the gap. Germline V gene sequence: CDR1 SGDLS, CDR2 YYNGEE. The CDR3 DNA reads as TGTGCCAGCAGCGTTTCTCAACAAGAGACCCAGTACTTC. This gives the protein CASSVSQQETQYF.

This chain uses TRBV5-4 with TRBJ1-4; D possibly corresponds to TRBD1 (6 bases). This CDR3 is built from 14 residues. V lost 1 base, J lost 7 bases, and 11 bases lay in between. The germline V gene has CDR1 SGHNT and CDR2 YYREEE (reference sequence). The CDR3 here is CASSLKGDPEKLFF. The CDR3 region has the DNA TGTGCCAGCAGCTTGAAGGGGGATCCTGAAAAACTGTTTTTT.

Comments on this clone: The same CDR3 also results from other DNA sequences found in this sample. The rearrangement uses TRBV7-3 and TRBJ1-1; D may be TRBD1 (6 bases). V lost 0 bases and J 5 bases, leaving 7 bases between the germline ends. CDR1 is SGHTA, CDR2 FQGTGA, per germline. The CDR3 is made up of 13 amino acids. The CDR3 nucleotides read TGTGCCAGCAGCTTAACAGGGGGAACTGAAGCTTTCTTT. This encodes CASSLTGGTEAFF.

Only a few counts were recorded for this clone. V and J are TRBV6-5 and TRBJ1-3; D is unresolved. Germline V lookup: CDR1 MNHEY, CDR2 SVGAGI. V lost 2 bases and J 2 bases, leaving 10 bases between the germline ends. This CDR3 has 15 amino acids. The DNA of the CDR3 is TGTGCCAGCAGTTACGGTGGCCTTACTGGAAACACCATATATTTT. Translated: CASSYGGLTGNTIYF.

This clone was detected only a few times. This chain links TRBV27 with TRBJ2-2; TRBD2 matches at 10 bases. The V gene's germline CDR1 is MNHEY and CDR2 SMNVEV (reference sequence). V gave up 9 bases and J gave up 5 bases; unmatched junction bases: 6. The CDR3 loop spans 14 amino acids. The CDR3 nucleotides are TGTGCCAGGGGACTAGCGAATGGGACCGGGGAGCTGTTTTTT. It translates to CARGLANGTGELFF.

This chain connects TRBV5-1 to TRBJ2-1; D is undetermined. Germline V lookup: CDR1 SGHRS, CDR2 YFSETQ. V lost 4 bases and J lost 2, with 13 bases in between. The CDR3 runs to 15 residues. The CDR3 spells CASSPPQSTYNEQFF. CDR3 bases: TGCGCCAGCAGCCCCCCCCAGAGCACCTACAATGAGCAGTTCTTC.

V and J are TRBV7-3 and TRBJ2-7, with 11 positions matching TRBD2. Germline V CDR1 and CDR2: SGHTA, FQGTGA. This CDR3 spans 14 amino acids. Trimming cost V 2 bases and J 7 bases; bases outside gene matches: 4. CDR3 sequence reads: CASSLVSGGDEQYV. The CDR3 DNA is TGTGCCAGCAGCTTAGTTAGCGGGGGGGATGAGCAGTACGTC.

This chain uses TRBV29-1 with TRBJ2-3, with no clear D. Germline lookup yields CDR1 SQVTM and CDR2 ANQGSEA. Trimming shortened V by 4 bases and J by 6 bases, and 11 bases separated the two germline ends. The CDR3 is 12 residues long. Written as DNA, the CDR3 is TGCAGCGTTGTCATGCCTTCCGATACGCAGTATTTT. It encodes CSVVMPSDTQYF.